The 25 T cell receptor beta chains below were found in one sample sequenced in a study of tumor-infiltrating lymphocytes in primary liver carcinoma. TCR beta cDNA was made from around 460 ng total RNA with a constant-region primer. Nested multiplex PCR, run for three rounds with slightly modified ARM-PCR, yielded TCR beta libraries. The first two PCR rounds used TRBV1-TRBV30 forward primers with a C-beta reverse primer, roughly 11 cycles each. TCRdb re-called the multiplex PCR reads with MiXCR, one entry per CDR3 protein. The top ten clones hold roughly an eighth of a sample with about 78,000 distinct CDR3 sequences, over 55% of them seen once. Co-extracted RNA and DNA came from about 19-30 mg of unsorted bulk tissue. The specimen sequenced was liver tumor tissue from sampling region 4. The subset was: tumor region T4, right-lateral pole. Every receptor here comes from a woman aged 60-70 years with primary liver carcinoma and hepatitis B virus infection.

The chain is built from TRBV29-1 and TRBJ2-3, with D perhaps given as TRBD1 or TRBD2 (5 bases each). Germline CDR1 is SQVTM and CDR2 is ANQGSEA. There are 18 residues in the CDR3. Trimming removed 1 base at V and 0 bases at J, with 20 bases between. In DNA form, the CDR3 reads TGCAGCGTTGAAGCGTTGGGCACGGTGGGGGTGAGCACAGATACGCAGTATTTT. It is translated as CSVEALGTVGVSTDTQYF.

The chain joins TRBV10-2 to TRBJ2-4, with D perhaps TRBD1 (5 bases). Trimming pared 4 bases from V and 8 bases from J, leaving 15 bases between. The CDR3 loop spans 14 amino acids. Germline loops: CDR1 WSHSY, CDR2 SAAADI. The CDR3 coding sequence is TGCGCCAGCAGTGTATCAAGGGGATGGGACATTCAGTACTTC. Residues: CASSVSRGWDIQYF.

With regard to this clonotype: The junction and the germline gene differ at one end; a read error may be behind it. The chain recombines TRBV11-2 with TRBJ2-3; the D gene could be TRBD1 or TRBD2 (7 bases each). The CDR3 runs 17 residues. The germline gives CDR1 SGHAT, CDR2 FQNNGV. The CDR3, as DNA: TGTACCAGCAGCTCAGGGGGACTAATGTATACGTCAGATACGCAGTATTTT. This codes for CTSSSGGLMYTSDTQYF.

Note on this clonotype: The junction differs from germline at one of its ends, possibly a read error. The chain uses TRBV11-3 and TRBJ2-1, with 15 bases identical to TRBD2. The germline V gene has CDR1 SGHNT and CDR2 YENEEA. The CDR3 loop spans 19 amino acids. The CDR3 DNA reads TGTGCCAGCAGCACTGGACAGGGGGGACTAGCGGGAGGATTCAATGAGCAGCTCTTC. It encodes CASSTGQGGLAGGFNEQLF. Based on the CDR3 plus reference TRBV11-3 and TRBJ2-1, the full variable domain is EAGVVQSPRYKIIEKKQPVAFWCNPISGHNTLYWYLQNLGQGPELLIRYENEEAVDDSQLPKDRFSAERLKGVDSTLKIQPAELGDSAVYLCASSTGQGGLAGGFNEQLFGPGTRLTVL.

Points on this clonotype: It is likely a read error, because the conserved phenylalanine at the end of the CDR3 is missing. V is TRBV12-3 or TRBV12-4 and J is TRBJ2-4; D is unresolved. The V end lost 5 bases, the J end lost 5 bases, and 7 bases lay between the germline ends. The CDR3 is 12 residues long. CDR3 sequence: CASSPMENIQYL. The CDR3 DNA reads TGTGCCAGCAGTCCCATGGAAAACATTCAGTACCTC.

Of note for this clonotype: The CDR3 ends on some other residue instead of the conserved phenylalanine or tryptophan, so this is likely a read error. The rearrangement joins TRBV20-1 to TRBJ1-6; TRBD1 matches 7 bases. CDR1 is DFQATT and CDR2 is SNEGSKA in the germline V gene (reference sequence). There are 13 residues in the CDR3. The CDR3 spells CSVPTGPNSSLHS. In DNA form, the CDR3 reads TGCAGTGTTCCGACAGGGCCGAATTCATCCCTCCACTCT.

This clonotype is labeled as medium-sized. Here the CDR3 reads CASSLKLDADTQYF. The DNA for the CDR3 is TGTGCCAGCAGCTTAAAATTGGACGCAGATACGCAGTATTTT. The chain links TRBV11-2 to TRBJ2-3, with D uncertain. This CDR3 is built from 14 residues. Germline V lookup: CDR1 SGHAT, CDR2 FQNNGV. V lost 2 bases to trimming and J lost 4 bases, with 10 bases between them.

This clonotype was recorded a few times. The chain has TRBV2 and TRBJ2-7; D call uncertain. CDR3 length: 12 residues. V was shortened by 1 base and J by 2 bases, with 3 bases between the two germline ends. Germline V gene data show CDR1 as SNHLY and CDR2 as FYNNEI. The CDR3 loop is CASSEEAYEQYF. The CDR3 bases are TGTGCCAGCAGTGAAGAGGCCTACGAGCAGTACTTC. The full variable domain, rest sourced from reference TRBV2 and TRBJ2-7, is EPEVTQTPSHQVTQMGQEVILRCVPISNHLYFYWYRQILGQKVEFLVSFYNNEISEKSEIFDDQFSVERPDGSNFTLKIRSTKLEDSAMYFCASSEEAYEQYFGPGTRLTVT.

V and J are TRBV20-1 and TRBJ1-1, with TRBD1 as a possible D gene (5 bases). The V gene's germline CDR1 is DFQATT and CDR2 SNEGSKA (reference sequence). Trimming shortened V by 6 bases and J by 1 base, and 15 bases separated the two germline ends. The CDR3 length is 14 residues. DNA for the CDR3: TGCAGTGCCCTCGGGGGACGAGCGAACACTGAAGCTTTCTTT. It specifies CSALGGRANTEAFF.

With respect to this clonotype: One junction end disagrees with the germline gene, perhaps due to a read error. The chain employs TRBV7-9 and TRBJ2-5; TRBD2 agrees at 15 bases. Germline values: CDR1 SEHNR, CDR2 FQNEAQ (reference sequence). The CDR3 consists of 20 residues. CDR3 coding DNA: TGTGCCAGCAGCTCAGGACGGACTAGCGGGAGGGCCGAACTACAAGAGACCCAGTATTTC. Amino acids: CASSSGRTSGRAELQETQYF.

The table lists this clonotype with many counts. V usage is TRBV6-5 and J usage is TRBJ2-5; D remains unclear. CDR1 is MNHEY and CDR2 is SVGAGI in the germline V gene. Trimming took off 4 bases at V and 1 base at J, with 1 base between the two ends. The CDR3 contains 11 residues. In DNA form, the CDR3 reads TGTGCCAGCAGTTTCCAAGAGACCCAGTACTTC. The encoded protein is CASSFQETQYF.

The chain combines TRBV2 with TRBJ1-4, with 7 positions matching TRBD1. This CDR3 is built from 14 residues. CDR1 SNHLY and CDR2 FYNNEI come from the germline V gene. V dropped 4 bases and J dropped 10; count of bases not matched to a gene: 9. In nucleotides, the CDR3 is TGTGCCAGCAGTGGTGGGACAGTACTTGGAAAACTGTTTTTT. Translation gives CASSGGTVLGKLFF.

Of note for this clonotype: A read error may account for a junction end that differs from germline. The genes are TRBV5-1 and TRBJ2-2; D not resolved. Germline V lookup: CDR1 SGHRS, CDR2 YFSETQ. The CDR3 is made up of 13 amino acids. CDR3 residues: CTSSLTNTGELFF. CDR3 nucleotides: TGCACCAGCAGCCTCACGAACACCGGGGAGCTGTTTTTT.

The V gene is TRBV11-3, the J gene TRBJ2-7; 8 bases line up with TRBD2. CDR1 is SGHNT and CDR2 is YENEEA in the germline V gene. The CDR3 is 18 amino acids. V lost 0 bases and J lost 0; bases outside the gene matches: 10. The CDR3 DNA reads TGTGCCAGCAGCTTAGAGAGGGCGGGAGGCCACAGCTCCTACGAGCAGTACTTC. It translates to CASSLERAGGHSSYEQYF.

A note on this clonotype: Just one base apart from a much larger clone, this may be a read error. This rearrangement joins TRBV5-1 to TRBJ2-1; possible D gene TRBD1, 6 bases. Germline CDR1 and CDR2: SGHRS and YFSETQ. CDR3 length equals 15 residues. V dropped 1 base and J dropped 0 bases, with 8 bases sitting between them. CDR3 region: CASSLLGASYNEQFF. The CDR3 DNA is TGCGCCAGCAGCTTGTTGGGGGCCTCCTACAATGAGCAGTTCTTC.

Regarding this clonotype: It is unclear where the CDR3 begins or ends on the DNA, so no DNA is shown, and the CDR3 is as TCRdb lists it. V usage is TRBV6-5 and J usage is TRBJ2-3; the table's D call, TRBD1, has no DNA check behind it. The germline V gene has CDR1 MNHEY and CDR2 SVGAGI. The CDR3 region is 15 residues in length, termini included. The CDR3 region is CASSFGTGAADTQCF.

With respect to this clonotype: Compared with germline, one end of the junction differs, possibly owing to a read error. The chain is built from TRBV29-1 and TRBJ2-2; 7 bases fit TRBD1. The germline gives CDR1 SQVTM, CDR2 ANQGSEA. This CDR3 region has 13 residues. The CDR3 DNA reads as TGTAGCCCACGGACAGGCAACACCGGGGAGCTGTTTTTT. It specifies CSPRTGNTGELFF.

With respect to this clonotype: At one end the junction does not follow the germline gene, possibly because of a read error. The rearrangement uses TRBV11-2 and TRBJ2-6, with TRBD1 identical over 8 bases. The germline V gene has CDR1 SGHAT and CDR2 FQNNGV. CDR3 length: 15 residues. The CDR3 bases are TGTGTCAGCAGCTCAGGGGGCGCAGGGGCCAACGTCCTGGCTTTC. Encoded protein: CVSSSGGAGANVLAF.

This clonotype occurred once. The CDR3 DNA reads as TGCGCCAGCAGCCAAGGCGGGGTTAGCTACCTCAGACCCTATGGCTACACCTTC. Its translation: CASSQGGVSYLRPYGYTF. The genes are TRBV4-1 and TRBJ1-2; D not certain. The CDR3 totals 18 residues. V lost 1 base and J 4 bases, leaving 22 bases between the germline ends. Germline CDR1 reads MGHRA; CDR2 reads YSYEKL.

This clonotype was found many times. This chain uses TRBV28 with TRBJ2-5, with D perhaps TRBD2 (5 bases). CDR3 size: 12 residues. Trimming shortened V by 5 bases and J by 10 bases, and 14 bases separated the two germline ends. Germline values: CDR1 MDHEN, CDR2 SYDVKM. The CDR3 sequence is CASSTPLEVQYF. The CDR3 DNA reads TGTGCCAGCAGTACACCTCTGGAGGTCCAGTACTTC.

CDR3 nucleotides: TGCAACGCCAGGACAGGGACATACGAGCAGTACTTC. This translates into CNARTGTYEQYF. The J gene is TRBJ2-7, the V gene TRBV29-1; 8 bases match TRBD1. CDR1 SQVTM and CDR2 ANQGSEA come from the germline V gene. CDR3 length: 12 amino acids.

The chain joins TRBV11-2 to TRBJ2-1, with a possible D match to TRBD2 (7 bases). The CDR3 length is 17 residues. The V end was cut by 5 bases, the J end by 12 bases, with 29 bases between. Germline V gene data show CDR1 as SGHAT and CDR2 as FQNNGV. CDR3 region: CASSRRLGGGPGDGQFF. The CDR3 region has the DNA TGTGCCAGCAGCAGGAGATTAGGGGGAGGGCCGGGGGATGGGCAGTTCTTC.

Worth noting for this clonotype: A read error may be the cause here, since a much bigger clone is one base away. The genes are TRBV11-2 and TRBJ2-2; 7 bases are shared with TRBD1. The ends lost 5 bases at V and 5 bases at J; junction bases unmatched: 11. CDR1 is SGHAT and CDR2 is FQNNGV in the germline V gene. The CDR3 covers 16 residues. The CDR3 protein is CASSPPRQGRTGELFF. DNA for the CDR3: TGTGCCAGCAGCCCCCCGAGACAGGGACGTACCGGGGAGCTGTTTTTT. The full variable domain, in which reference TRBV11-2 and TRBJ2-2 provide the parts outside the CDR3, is EAGVAQSPRYKIIEKRQSVAFWCNPISGHATLYWYQQILGQGPKLLIQFQNNGVVDDSQLPKDRFSAERLKGVDSTLKIQPAKLEDSAVYLCASSPPRQGRTGELFFGEGSRLTVL.

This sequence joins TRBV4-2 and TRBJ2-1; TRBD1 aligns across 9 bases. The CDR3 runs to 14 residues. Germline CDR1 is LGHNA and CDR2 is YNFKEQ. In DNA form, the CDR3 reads TGTCCAAGCAGCCCTCGGGACAGGGTCAATGAGCAGTTCTTC. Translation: CPSSPRDRVNEQFF.

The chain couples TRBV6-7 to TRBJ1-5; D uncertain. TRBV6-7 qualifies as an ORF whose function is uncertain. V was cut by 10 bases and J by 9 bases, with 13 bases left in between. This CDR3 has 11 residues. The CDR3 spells CAISPSLPQHF. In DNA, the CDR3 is TGTGCCATCAGCCCTTCACTGCCCCAGCATTTT.